This T cell receptor (beta chain) was captured by sequencing in a study of T cells in Graves' hyperthyroidism and ophthalmopathy. Extraction of PBMCs used 8 to 10 ml of fresh peripheral blood. RNA transcripts yielded amplified TCR beta CDR3 regions. HTBI primers were the set used in a first-round RT-PCR of the TCR CDR3. TCRdb reanalysed the multiplex PCR reads using MiXCR and keeps one entry per CDR3 protein. The table includes 500,000 to 600,000 distinct CDR3 sequences, roughly a sixth detected once. The germline V and J ends were trimmed by 7 bases and 4 bases, with 25 bases remaining between them. The length of the CDR3 is 17 residues. Germline CDR1 and CDR2: MDHEN and SYDVKM. This clonotype was counted at least ten times. Its target is not known. General study results and limits: Peripheral blood also featured most of the thyroid clonotypes expanded above 0.001. Prediction of ophthalmopathy progression came a median around 6 months pre-onset. A model of 13 V-J features distinguished ophthalmopathy from stable hyperthyroidism.

The chain uses TRBV28 and TRBJ1-2; D perhaps matches TRBD1 (6 bases). The sequenced material came from blood. The TCR comes from a woman younger than 30 with Graves' hyperthyroidism. In DNA, the CDR3 is TGTGCCAGCAATACTAATTCGGGGGGGGCAGGGGTCTATGGCTACACCTTC. Translation gives CASNTNSGGAGVYGYTF.